This section outlines one T cell receptor beta chain sequence together with its context. Its antigen remains unknown. The record originates from a study of cytomegalovirus exposure and HLA in healthy donors. The PCR contained 60 Vbeta and 13 Jbeta primers. TCRdb's table, derived via immunoSEQ multiplex PCR, lists solely in-frame clones and lacks some. The table records 91,000 or so clones, about three quarters of them present only once. Points from the study as a whole: Previous analysis showed most TCR beta V segments were productive about 87% or about 30% of the time. It was reported in a later analysis that an Asian-associated ancestry cluster showed fewer N-insertions than the roughly 710-donor mean.

Looked up from germline, CDR1 is SGDLS and CDR2 is YYNGEE. This CDR3 has 17 residues. With V trimmed by 3 bases and J by 4 bases, 7 bases remained unmatched. Sequenced input: PBMCs. This sequence was found in a man aged 25 to 40 in good health and CMV-seropositive. The chain uses TRBV9 and TRBJ2-3; 14 positions agree with TRBD2. DNA of the CDR3: TGTGCCAGCAGCGAGAGGGGACTAGCGGGAGTTTCAGATACGCAGTATTTT. Residues: CASSERGLAGVSDTQYF. Using reference TRBV9 and TRBJ2-3 for the parts outside the CDR3, the full variable domain is DSGVTQTPKHLITATGQRVTLRCSPRSGDLSVYWYQQSLDQGLQFLIQYYNGEERAKGNILERFSAQQFPDLHSELNLSSLELGDSALYFCASSERGLAGVSDTQYFGPGTRLTVL.